The 14 T cell receptor beta chains below come from one sample, sequenced in a study of T cell changes during pregnancy in multiple sclerosis. The assay was immunoSEQ multiplex PCR, and TCRdb's table has in-frame clones only and misses some. The sample includes some 25,000 clones, approximately 86% of them seen just once. This material consisted of CD4+ T cells from peripheral blood mononuclear cells, taken in the second trimester of pregnancy. The receptors were gathered from a female donor in good health, enrolled as a control in a pregnancy study.

The chain combines TRBV4-1 with TRBJ2-7; a weak D match, TRBD1 (5 bases). The CDR3 is made up of 17 amino acids. Germline values: CDR1 MGHRA, CDR2 YSYEKL. The germline V and J ends were trimmed by 0 bases and 3 bases, with 18 bases remaining between them. CDR3 loop: CASSQDPPGRAFYEQYF. CDR3 nucleotides: TGCGCCAGCAGCCAAGACCCACCCGGCAGGGCCTTCTACGAGCAGTACTTC.

The chain is built from TRBV23-1 and TRBJ1-4; TRBD1 aligns across 7 bases. TRBV23-1 is an open reading frame whose function is uncertain. With 8 bases clipped from V and 8 bases from J, the junction kept 8 bases outside the gene matches. The CDR3 contains 13 residues. The CDR3 bases are TGCGCCAGCTCTGACAGGGAAACGGAAAAACTGTTTTTT. Its protein product is CASSDRETEKLFF.

The chain carries TRBV14 and TRBJ1-4; 7 bases agree with TRBD1. The CDR3 covers 15 residues. The germline CDR1 and CDR2 sequences are SGHDN and FVKESK. The junction had 9 bases not matched to a gene; V was cut back by 6 bases and J by 5 bases. In nucleotides, the CDR3 is TGTGCCAGCAGACGAACCGGGACAGCAAATGAAAAACTGTTTTTT. It translates to CASRRTGTANEKLFF.

This clone was seen only once. The chain combines TRBV10-3 with TRBJ1-2; 7 bases match TRBD1. V shed 3 bases and J 2 bases; nucleotides not matched to a gene: 9. CDR1 is ENHRY, CDR2 SYGVKD, per germline. The CDR3 has 16 residues. The chain's CDR3 is CAISDPGQFLNYGYTF. CDR3 nucleotide sequence: TGTGCCATCAGTGACCCGGGACAGTTTTTAAACTATGGCTACACCTTC.

The V gene is TRBV23-1, the J gene TRBJ2-5; the match to TRBD1 covers 10 bases. TRBV23-1 is identified as an open reading frame with a role that is uncertain. The CDR3 is 15 residues long. With 1 base clipped from V and 2 bases from J, the junction kept 1 base outside the gene matches. In DNA form, the CDR3 reads TGCGCCAGCAGTCAATTGGGACAGGGGCAAGAGACCCAGTACTTC. The encoded protein is CASSQLGQGQETQYF.

This clone was counted a single time. The V and J genes are TRBV6-6 and TRBJ1-6; the D gene is possibly TRBD1 (6 bases). V was trimmed by 6 bases and J by 8 bases, leaving 17 bases between them. In germline, CDR1 is MNHNY, CDR2 SVGAGI (reference sequence). The CDR3 loop spans 15 amino acids. CDR3 nucleotides: TGTGCCAGCAGCCTACAGGGTAGAGGGGATTCACCCCTCCACTTT. It encodes CASSLQGRGDSPLHF.

V and J are TRBV7-9 and TRBJ1-1; 7 bases agree with TRBD1. Germline CDR1 reads SEHNR; CDR2 reads FQNEAQ (reference sequence). V dropped 1 base and J dropped 8; count of bases not matched to a gene: 1. The CDR3 totals 12 residues. The CDR3 DNA follows: TGTGCCAGCAGCTTAGAGACAGGGGAAGCTTTCTTT. Translating it yields CASSLETGEAFF.

This chain joins TRBV11-2 and TRBJ2-5, with a possible D match to TRBD1 (5 bases). From germline, CDR1 is SGHAT and CDR2 FQNNGV. The germline V and J ends were trimmed by 5 bases and 5 bases, with 12 bases remaining between them. This CDR3 comprises 13 residues. CDR3 residues: CASSQAGLETQYF. For the CDR3, the DNA is TGTGCCAGCAGCCAAGCAGGGTTGGAGACCCAGTACTTC.

The V gene is TRBV19, the J gene TRBJ1-5; 10 bases match TRBD1. CDR3 length: 15 residues. Germline-derived CDR1 and CDR2 are LNHDA and SQIVND (reference sequence). V trimming: 3 bases; J trimming: 6 bases; junction bases outside the gene matches: 5. This chain's CDR3 is CASSIRQGAIQPQHF. Here the CDR3 DNA reads TGTGCCAGTAGTATTAGACAGGGGGCGATTCAGCCCCAGCATTTT.

This sequence joins TRBV21-1 and TRBJ2-7; the DNA was not used to check the table's D call, TRBD2. TRBV21-1 is listed as a pseudogene. The CDR3 contains 14 residues. The CDR3 sequence is CASSTLAGGHEQYF. DNA of the CDR3: TGTGCCAGCAGCACCCTAGCGGGAGGACACGAGCAGTACTTC.

The chain has TRBV2 and TRBJ2-2; 12 bases fit TRBD2. V gave up 6 bases and J gave up 7 bases; unmatched junction bases: 3. The CDR3 extends over 14 amino acids. The germline gives CDR1 SNHLY, CDR2 FYNNEI. In nucleotides, the CDR3 is TGTGCCAGCAGGACTAGCGGGAGTGGCGGGGAGCTGTTTTTT. It encodes CASRTSGSGGELFF.

The chain has TRBV12-5 and TRBJ2-2; possible D gene TRBD2, 6 bases. CDR3 length equals 12 residues. Germline V gives CDR1 LGHNT, CDR2 FRNRAP. Trimming shortened V by 4 bases and J by 6 bases, and 6 bases separated the two germline ends. CDR3 nucleotide sequence: TGTGCTAGTGGTTCGGGGGCCGGGGAGCTGTTTTTT. As protein: CASGSGAGELFF.

The chain recombines TRBV28 with TRBJ2-1, with D tentatively TRBD1 (5 bases). The CDR3 totals 16 residues. V was shortened by 7 bases and J by 0 bases, with 16 bases between the two germline ends. From germline, CDR1 is MDHEN and CDR2 SYDVKM. The CDR3: CASILVGHSSYNEQFF. Written as DNA, the CDR3 is TGTGCCAGCATTCTCGTCGGACACAGCTCCTACAATGAGCAGTTCTTC. Supplemented by reference TRBV28 and TRBJ2-1, the full variable domain reads DVKVTQSSRYLVKRTGEKVFLECVQDMDHENMFWYRQDPGLGLRLIYFSYDVKMKEKGDIPEGYSVSREKKERFSLILESASTNQTSMYLCASILVGHSSYNEQFFGPGTRLTVL.

The CDR3 loop is CASSQEGPAKNIQYF. The CDR3 DNA reads TGTGCCAGCAGCCAAGAGGGGCCAGCCAAAAACATTCAGTACTTC. The chain combines TRBV4-2 with TRBJ2-4; D is possibly TRBD1 (5 bases). The CDR3 has 15 residues. Per germline, CDR1 LGHNA and CDR2 YNFKEQ. Trimming left V 0 bases short and J 0 bases short, with 6 bases between.